A selection of T cell receptor beta chains follows, all from one sample in a study of CD8 T cells in ankylosing spondylitis. One entry per CDR3 protein, called by TCRdb with MiXCR from the 5' RACE reads. The sample has roughly 260,000 distinct CDR3 sequences; 15% to 20% are singletons. The sample was blood, either unsorted or a sorted T cell fraction (not recorded which). The receptors shown here come from a male donor with ankylosing spondylitis or in good health (not recorded which). Both conserved end residues are part of each CDR3. Fields, in order: clone size, CDR3 length, V gene, CDR3 protein. Part of the rows lack a size; the others show once, few, many or a class for expanded clones.

>few|14|TRBV28
CASSPQYSNQPQHF
>few|13|TRBV6-1
CASSTGGGYGYTF
>many|16|TRBV25-1
CASSERQVLSTDTQYF
>NA|16|TRBV5-8
CASSQTSGGIAGELFF
>many|16|TRBV10-3
CAISALGTGNNQPQHF
>many|15|TRBV9
CASGPPTDRDYGYTF
>few|16|TRBV2
CASSPLTGSGANVLTF
>NA|16|TRBV15
CATSRGIGANTGELFF
>few|12|TRBV5-1
CASFEGTHTQYF
>NA|13|TRBV29-1
CSGTGTANSEAFF
>NA|15|TRBV4-1
CASTPQGNRADTQYF
>many|14|TRBV5-1
CASSLGQGADTQYF
>many|16|TRBV10-3
CAIRTGQTSSYNEQFF
>few|12|TRBV29-1
CSVEDRGAEAFF
>NA|19|TRBV12-3/TRBV12-4
CACSLRTSGMPKSYNEQFF
>few|17|TRBV5-1
CASSLAWDRVTYNEQFF
>few|14|TRBV5-1
CASSQDLAATEQFF
>few|15|TRBV28
CASSPSSGNVNEQFF
>NA|15|TRBV18
CVSSRQPATNEKLFF
>few|14|TRBV5-1
CASSPGTSGRDYYF
>NA|19|TRBV7-8
CASSSRQGWESGSNQPQHF
>few|11|TRBV24-1
CAISDSFGYTF
>NA|15|TRBV20-1
CSARPLDRFNEKLFF
>NA|16|TRBV5-1
CASSLTGTSGQETQYF
>NA|13|TRBV19
CASRIGRDTEAFF
>few|14|TRBV13
CASSRRTRHVEAFF
>NA|14|TRBV20-1
CSAREGWGDGELFF
>few|18|TRBV6-5
CASSYSFQGFSGANVLTF
>few|13|TRBV10-3
CAISGGVSTEAFF
>few|10|TRBV20-1
CSARIDEQFF
>NA|14|TRBV12-3/TRBV12-4
CASSLRGLSSPHHF
>NA|15|TRBV11-2
CASSLAGRVWNEQFF
>few|16|TRBV5-1
CASSLEVAASTDTQYF
>NA|15|TRBV4-1
CASSLSGTGADTQYF
>NA|11|TRBV29-1
CSATTPNIQYF
>NA|15|TRBV5-1
CASSSSTGRYTEAFF
>NA|16|TRBV5-1
CASSLTGGFGNEKLFF
>NA|15|TRBV5-8
CASSSIRLAQETQYF
>few|13|TRBV25-1
CASSEYSFSPLHF
>few|13|TRBV12-3/TRBV12-4
CASRMRGNTEAFF
>NA|18|TRBV28
CASSRGYAPLVLTDTQYF
>NA|12|TRBV12-3/TRBV12-4
CASSSSRSEQFF
>few|15|TRBV10-3
CAISKDRDSNQPQHF
>few|14|TRBV5-5
CASSGGTAQETQYF
>NA|13|TRBV10-3
CATLETSYNEQFF
>few|11|TRBV20-1
CSARNRAGYTF
>many|13|TRBV5-1
CASSPDRTDTQYF
>many|13|TRBV29-1
CSVLAGGLDTQYF
>NA|13|TRBV20-1
CSATAGSNQPQHF
>NA|15|TRBV20-1
CSARDLGYRGTEAFF
>NA|15|TRBV9
CASSVTGGRTDTQYF
>NA|16|TRBV19
CASSIRTGQGKNIQYF
>many|13|TRBV27
CASRRTGGNEQFF
>NA|13|TRBV3-1
CASSPLAGFSTYF
>NA|11|TRBV7-2
CASSQNRAAFF
>NA|13|TRBV12-3/TRBV12-4
CASSFSRGGEQFF
>many|17|TRBV20-1
CSARGVGLVSIGEKLFF